The entry below gives a single T cell receptor beta chain sequence along with its context. Its antigen is currently unknown. A junction end diverges from the germline sequence, so it may reflect a read error. These data belong to a study of T cell repertoires in cytomegalovirus infection. Across the study: Through public TCR beta signatures, both CMV infection and matching HLA type were indicated. General study findings and limits: CMV-specific TCR beta clonotypes restricted by HLA-C were the ones dominating the ex vivo response.

This CDR3 has 16 residues. Germline assignment: CDR1 SEHNR and CDR2 FQNEAQ (reference sequence). Each CDR3 protein gets one entry after TCRdb re-called the reads with MiXCR. The sample includes around 450,000 distinct CDR3 sequences, about 33% of them seen just once. This TCR was sampled from a human donor in good health (CMV status not recorded). Some clones in this sample may be carry-over from other donors' samples. Sequencing used PBMCs. The rearrangement uses TRBV7-9 and TRBJ2-3; D call uncertain. In nucleotides, the CDR3 is TGTGCCAGCAGCCCTGCTCCCCCGGGCACAGATACGCAGGCCGATTTT. Protein product: CASSPAPPGTDTQADF.